The 22 T cell receptor beta chains below come from one sample, sequenced in a study of T cell responses to AZD1222 COVID-19 vaccine. Profiled with immunoSEQ multiplex PCR; TCRdb holds only in-frame clones, not every one. Of fewer than 120,000 clones detected, 70% to 90% appear once; the ten largest clones hold about 15%. The input for sequencing was peripheral blood, taken 28 days after the second AZD1222 dose. The receptors shown here come from an adult who received the AZD1222 COVID-19 vaccine.

The rearrangement uses TRBV19 and TRBJ1-4; 8 nucleotides match TRBD1. Germline trimming cut 6 bases from V and 5 bases from J; bases unmatched to any gene: 11. The germline CDR1 and CDR2 sequences are LNHDA and SQIVND (reference sequence). This CDR3 region has 16 residues. The CDR3 nucleotides read TGTGCCAGTAGAAGACGAGGCGGGACAGGAAATGAAAAACTGTTTTTT. Its protein product is CASRRRGGTGNEKLFF.

This chain uses TRBV2 with TRBJ2-7, with TRBD2 matching over 8 bases. This CDR3 comprises 16 residues. CDR1 SNHLY and CDR2 FYNNEI come from the germline V gene. The trim removed 7 bases at V and 5 bases at J, leaving 16 bases unmatched. The CDR3 protein is CASTPGRERSVDEQYF. In nucleotides, the CDR3 is TGTGCCAGCACCCCCGGGAGGGAAAGATCTGTCGACGAGCAGTACTTC.

This clone has more than one count but fewer than ten. This chain connects TRBV4-1 to TRBJ1-5; the D is unclear. Germline V gene sequence: CDR1 MGHRA, CDR2 YSYEKL. The CDR3 has 16 amino acids. V gave up 3 bases and J gave up 1 base, with 13 bases separating them. CDR3 DNA sequence: TGCGCCAGCAGCCAGGCACTACAGAGGAGCAATCAGCCCCAGCATTTT. It is translated as CASSQALQRSNQPQHF.

The J gene is TRBJ2-2, the V gene TRBV27, with D unresolved. The germline V gene encodes CDR1 MNHEY and CDR2 SMNVEV (reference sequence). The CDR3 is made up of 12 amino acids. Trimming took 3 bases from V and 3 from J, leaving 2 bases between them. CDR3 sequence reads: CASSFHTGELFF. The CDR3 nucleotides are TGTGCCAGCAGTTTCCACACCGGGGAGCTGTTTTTT.

This chain uses TRBV24-1 with TRBJ2-1; 9 nucleotides align to TRBD2. Germline CDR1 is KGHDR and CDR2 is SFDVKD. This CDR3 has 16 residues. The ends lost 2 bases at V and 3 bases at J; junction bases unmatched: 4. The CDR3 region has the DNA TGTGCCACCAGTGATTCCCTAGCGGGGAGCTACAATGAGCAGTTCTTC. The encoded protein is CATSDSLAGSYNEQFF.

As for this clone: The same CDR3 is also encoded by other DNA sequences in this sample. The V gene is TRBV28, the J gene TRBJ2-2; D call uncertain. V was cut by 2 bases and J by 1 base, with 2 bases left in between. The CDR3 is made up of 13 amino acids. Germline V gives CDR1 MDHEN, CDR2 SYDVKM. CDR3 protein: CASSLRNTGELFF. The CDR3 DNA is TGTGCCAGCAGTTTAAGGAACACCGGGGAGCTGTTTTTT.

The chain links TRBV14 to TRBJ2-1, with D unclear. The CDR3 consists of 11 residues. Trimming cost V 4 bases and J 9 bases, with 7 bases left between them. CDR1 is SGHDN, CDR2 FVKESK, per germline. The CDR3 sequence is CASSLVGEQFF. The CDR3 DNA reads TGTGCCAGCAGCCTAGTAGGTGAGCAGTTCTTC.

The chain combines TRBV2 with TRBJ2-7, with TRBD1 matching 9 bases. CDR1 is SNHLY, CDR2 FYNNEI, per germline. V dropped 10 bases and J dropped 1; count of bases not matched to a gene: 5. The CDR3 is made up of 13 amino acids. The CDR3, as DNA: TGTGCCACTTGGGACAGGGAGTCCTACGAGCAGTACTTC. Translating gives CATWDRESYEQYF.

V is TRBV5-1 and J is TRBJ2-1; the D gene is possibly TRBD2 (6 bases). Trimming shortened V by 1 base and J by 6 bases, and 17 bases separated the two germline ends. Germline CDR1 SGHRS, CDR2 YFSETQ. The CDR3 loop spans 16 amino acids. The chain's CDR3 is CASSLYGGGPFNEQFF. The CDR3 DNA reads TGCGCCAGCAGCTTGTACGGGGGAGGCCCCTTCAATGAGCAGTTCTTC.

The chain employs TRBV7-9 and TRBJ2-6, with 8 bases that match TRBD1. There are 18 residues in the CDR3. V was clipped by 5 bases and J by 0 bases; unmatched bases: 9. The germline CDR1 and CDR2 sequences are SEHNR and FQNEAQ (reference sequence). CDR3 in amino acids: CASSGGQGLYSGANVLTF. The CDR3, as DNA: TGTGCCAGCAGCGGCGGACAGGGCCTATACTCTGGGGCCAACGTCCTGACTTTC.

The chain joins TRBV12-3 or TRBV12-4 to TRBJ2-7; perhaps TRBD2 as D (5 bases). V lost 4 bases to trimming and J lost 2 bases, with 9 bases between them. This CDR3 is 13 amino acids long. DNA for the CDR3: TGTGCCAGCAGTTACGGGGTCGCCTACGAGCAGTACTTC. Translated, it gives CASSYGVAYEQYF.

V gene TRBV7-3 combines with J gene TRBJ2-6; D not resolved. The CDR3 has 13 residues. V gave up 5 bases and J gave up 1 base, with 3 bases separating them. Germline V gene lookup returns CDR1 SGHTA and CDR2 FQGTGA. The CDR3 DNA reads as TGTGCCAGCAGCGGATCTGGGGCCAACGTCCTGACTTTC. Residues: CASSGSGANVLTF.

V gene TRBV7-9 combines with J gene TRBJ2-1; TRBD2 matches at 12 bases. Germline V gives CDR1 SEHNR, CDR2 FQNEAQ (reference sequence). The CDR3 covers 15 residues. Trimming at V came to 3 bases and at J to 3 bases, leaving 0 bases not matched to a gene. CDR3 sequence: CASSLGLAGYNEQFF. Written as DNA, the CDR3 is TGTGCCAGCAGCTTGGGACTAGCGGGCTACAATGAGCAGTTCTTC.

The chain joins TRBV6-1 to TRBJ1-3; 8 nucleotides match TRBD1. This CDR3 comprises 19 residues. Germline CDR1 MNHNS, CDR2 SASEGT. V gave up 3 bases and J gave up 0 bases; unmatched junction bases: 13. The CDR3 DNA is TGTGCCAGCAGTGACCGAATCCGCAGGGGGCTTAGCTCTGGAAACACCATATATTTT. This gives the protein CASSDRIRRGLSSGNTIYF.

The V call is TRBV19, the J call TRBJ2-4, with 8 bases matching TRBD1. CDR3 size: 16 residues. V shed 5 bases, J shed 1 base, and the junction held 7 bases outside the gene matches. From germline, CDR1 is LNHDA and CDR2 SQIVND (reference sequence). DNA of the CDR3: TGTGCCAGTAGTCTTGGACAGGGAATTGCCAAAAACATTCAGTACTTC. Translation gives CASSLGQGIAKNIQYF.

The table lists this clone with a count of one. The chain has TRBV5-3 and TRBJ2-1; 15 positions match TRBD2. TRBV5-3 is marked as an open reading frame, function uncertain. This CDR3 is 15 amino acids long. Trimming took 10 bases from V and 2 from J; bases not matched to a gene: 4. CDR3 sequence (DNA): TGTGCCTCATGGACTAGCGGGAGGGCCTACAATGAGCAGTTCTTC. It codes for CASWTSGRAYNEQFF.

The chain uses TRBV7-2 and TRBJ2-3, with TRBD2 matching over 10 bases. V shed 7 bases, J shed 0 bases, and the junction held 4 bases outside the gene matches. The CDR3 contains 15 residues. CDR1 and CDR2 from the germline V gene are SGHTA and FQGNSA. CDR3 nucleotides: TGTGCCAGCAACCAGCGGGGGGGGAGCACAGATACGCAGTATTTT. This codes for CASNQRGGSTDTQYF.

This clone was found once. This chain joins TRBV6-6 and TRBJ2-7; D may be TRBD2 (5 bases). CDR3 size: 16 residues. V lost 5 bases to trimming and J lost 3 bases, with 20 bases between them. The germline gives CDR1 MNHNY, CDR2 SVGAGI (reference sequence). The CDR3 region is CASSIGLATEGYEQYF. The CDR3 DNA sequence: TGTGCCAGCAGTATCGGCCTGGCGACCGAGGGCTACGAGCAGTACTTC.

The chain has TRBV27 and TRBJ2-1; possibly TRBD2 for D (5 bases). The CDR3 loop spans 14 amino acids. The V gene's germline CDR1 is MNHEY and CDR2 SMNVEV (reference sequence). Trimming took off 7 bases at V and 0 bases at J, with 10 bases between the two ends. The CDR3 protein is CASIPSGSYNEQFF. CDR3 DNA sequence: TGTGCCAGCATTCCGAGCGGCTCCTACAATGAGCAGTTCTTC.

V usage is TRBV6-5 and J usage is TRBJ2-2; D perhaps matches TRBD1 (6 bases). Germline CDR1 reads MNHEY; CDR2 reads SVGAGI. There are 15 residues in the CDR3. The V end was cut by 6 bases, the J end by 2 bases, with 13 bases between. The CDR3 here is CASSQGTSNTGELFF. The CDR3 DNA sequence: TGTGCCAGCAGCCAGGGGACGTCTAACACCGGGGAGCTGTTTTTT.

This chain joins TRBV7-9 and TRBJ1-1; no firm D call. Germline V gives CDR1 SEHNR, CDR2 FQNEAQ (reference sequence). The CDR3 contains 15 residues. Trimming shortened V by 2 bases and J by 3 bases, and 13 bases separated the two germline ends. CDR3 in amino acids: CASSLTGLSDTEAFF. Here the CDR3 DNA reads TGTGCCAGCAGCTTAACCGGCCTGTCGGACACTGAAGCTTTCTTT.

The chain is built from TRBV27 and TRBJ1-6; no definite D call. The V gene lost 2 bases and the J gene lost 8 bases, with 10 bases spanning the gap. Germline CDR1 MNHEY, CDR2 SMNVEV (reference sequence). The length of the CDR3 is 14 residues. CDR3 DNA: TGTGCCAGCAGTTTAAAACCAATCTATTCACCCCTCCACTTT. Its translation: CASSLKPIYSPLHF.